Following are 14 T cell receptor beta chains from one sample sequenced in a study of CXCR3-negative and CXCR3-positive naive CD8 T cells. Carrying UMI labels, the TRB cDNA libraries were prepared through 5' RACE. After re-calling the 5' RACE reads, TCRdb lists one entry per CDR3 protein, DNA absent. The sample has some 130,000 distinct CDR3 sequences. Sequencing was carried out using naive CXCR3- CD8+ T cells from blood. The subset here: CD45RO-CCR7+CD27+CD95- naive CD8+ T cells lacking CXCR3 (TNR3-). All receptors derive from a human donor in good health. Some clones in this sample may be carry-over from other donors' samples.

The chain has TRBV19 and TRBJ2-2. The germline CDR1 and CDR2 sequences are LNHDA and SQIVND (reference sequence). The length of the CDR3 is 16 residues. Here the CDR3 reads CASTQKVTSYTGELFF.

This rearrangement joins TRBV12-3 or TRBV12-4 to TRBJ2-7; TCRdb indicates TRBD1, and absent DNA this call remains unverified. The CDR3 is 15 residues long. The CDR3 is CASSLYGADPDEQYF.

The V gene is TRBV12-3 or TRBV12-4, the J gene TRBJ2-1; TCRdb names TRBD1, which stays unverified in the absence of DNA. The length of the CDR3 is 18 residues. The CDR3: CASSLRDAGTGAYNEQFF.

The chain joins TRBV12-3 or TRBV12-4 to TRBJ2-1; as DNA is missing, the TRBD1 call by TCRdb cannot be tested. There are 13 residues in the CDR3. This CDR3 reads CASSWTGNNEQFF.

V gene TRBV7-9 combines with J gene TRBJ2-5; TCRdb reports TRBD1, a call that lacks DNA to check it against. The CDR3 runs to 14 residues. CDR1 is SEHNR and CDR2 is FQNEAQ in the germline V gene (reference sequence). The CDR3 sequence is CASSHPGVGETQYF.

The chain uses TRBV5-4 and TRBJ2-5; TCRdb selects TRBD1, and the lack of DNA leaves this call unchecked. The CDR3 is 13 residues long. Per the germline V gene, CDR1 is SGHNT and CDR2 is YYREEE (reference sequence). This CDR3 is CALWDRYQETQYF.

This chain links TRBV4-3 with TRBJ2-3; TCRdb's D call of TRBD1 is untestable without DNA. The CDR3 is made up of 16 amino acids. The germline V gene encodes CDR1 LGHNA and CDR2 YSLEER. The CDR3 protein is CASSQNLHPPTDTQYF.

J is TRBJ1-1 and V is TRBV6-5; no DNA is available, so the TRBD1 call from TCRdb remains unchecked. The CDR3 is 14 residues long. Germline V gene sequence: CDR1 MNHEY, CDR2 SVGAGI. The CDR3 reads CASSSPGQGTGAFF.

The chain carries TRBV5-1 and TRBJ2-7; without DNA, the TCRdb call of TRBD2 cannot be checked. The CDR3 sequence is 20 residues long. CDR1 SGHRS and CDR2 YFSETQ come from the germline V gene. The CDR3 protein is CASSWEEGNSGTPTTYEQYF.

The V call is TRBV28, the J call TRBJ2-1; the TCRdb call, TRBD2, lacks DNA for checking. This CDR3 has 15 amino acids. In germline, CDR1 is MDHEN, CDR2 SYDVKM. CDR3 region: CASSLGLAGAYEQFF.

V and J are TRBV4-3 and TRBJ2-7; the D call from TCRdb, TRBD1, cannot be confirmed without DNA. The CDR3 extends over 17 amino acids. The V gene's germline CDR1 is LGHNA and CDR2 YSLEER. CDR3 protein: CASSQDTGRGLLSEQYF.

This rearrangement joins TRBV5-1 to TRBJ2-7; TCRdb designates TRBD1, a call that cannot be tested without DNA. Germline assignment: CDR1 SGHRS and CDR2 YFSETQ. CDR3 size: 14 residues. CDR3 sequence reads: CASSFIGDTYEQYF.

The chain recombines TRBV5-1 with TRBJ2-5; TCRdb's assignment of TRBD2 cannot be checked, as there is no DNA. This CDR3 has 18 residues. Germline CDR1 and CDR2: SGHRS and YFSETQ. CDR3 region: CASSLLSVSRGGEETQYF.

The rearrangement links TRBV12-3 or TRBV12-4 to TRBJ2-5; TCRdb outputs TRBD1, but without DNA this stays unchecked. The CDR3 is 14 amino acids. CDR3 loop: CASSATGGPETQYF.